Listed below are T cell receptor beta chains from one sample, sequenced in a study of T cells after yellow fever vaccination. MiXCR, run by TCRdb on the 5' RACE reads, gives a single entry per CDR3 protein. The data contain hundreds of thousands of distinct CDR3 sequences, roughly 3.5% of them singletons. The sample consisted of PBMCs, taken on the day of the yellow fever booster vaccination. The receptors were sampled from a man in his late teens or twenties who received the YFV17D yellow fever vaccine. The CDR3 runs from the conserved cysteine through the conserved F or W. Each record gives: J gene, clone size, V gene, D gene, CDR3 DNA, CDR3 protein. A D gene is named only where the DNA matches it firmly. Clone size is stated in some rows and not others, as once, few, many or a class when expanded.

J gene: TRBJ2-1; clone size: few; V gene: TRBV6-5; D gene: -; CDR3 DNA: TGTGCCAGCAGCAGGAAAGGGGTGAGGGAGCAGTTCTTC; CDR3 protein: CASSRKGVREQFF
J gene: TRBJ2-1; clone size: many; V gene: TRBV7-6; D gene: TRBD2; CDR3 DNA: TGTGCCAGCAGCTTCTCTAGCGGGGCTAGCTCCTACAATGAGCAGTTCTTC; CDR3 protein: CASSFSSGASSYNEQFF
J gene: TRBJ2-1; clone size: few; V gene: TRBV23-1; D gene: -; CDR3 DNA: TGCGCCAGCAGTCACCACAGGATATACAATGAGCAGTTCTTC; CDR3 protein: CASSHHRIYNEQFF
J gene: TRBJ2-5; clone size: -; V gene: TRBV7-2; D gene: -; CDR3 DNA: TGTGCCAGCAGTCGGCCCCCCTCGACAGAGACCCAGTACTTC; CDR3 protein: CASSRPPSTETQYF
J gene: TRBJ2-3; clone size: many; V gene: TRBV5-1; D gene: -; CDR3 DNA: TGCGCCAGCAGCTCTGACGGCACAGATACGCAGTATTTT; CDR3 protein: CASSSDGTDTQYF
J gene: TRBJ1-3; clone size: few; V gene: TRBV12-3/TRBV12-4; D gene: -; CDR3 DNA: TGTGCCAGCACGCGGGGGGAGTACACCATATATTTT; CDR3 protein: CASTRGEYTIYF
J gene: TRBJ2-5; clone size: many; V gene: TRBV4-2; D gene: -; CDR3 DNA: TGTGCCAGCAGCCAAAAGGAGACCCAGTACTTC; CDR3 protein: CASSQKETQYF
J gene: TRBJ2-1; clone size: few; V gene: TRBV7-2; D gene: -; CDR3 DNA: TGTGCCAGCAGCTCCTTATATGAGCAGTTCTTC; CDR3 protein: CASSSLYEQFF
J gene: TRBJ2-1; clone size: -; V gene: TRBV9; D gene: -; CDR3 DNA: TGTGCCAGCAGCGTATACCGGGACAATTACAATGAGCAGATCTTC; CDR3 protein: CASSVYRDNYNEQIF
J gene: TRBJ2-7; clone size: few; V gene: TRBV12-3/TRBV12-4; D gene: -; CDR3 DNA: TGTGCCAGCAGTTTAGGGGGTCTTGGAAGATATCAAGAGCAGTACTTC; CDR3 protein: CASSLGGLGRYQEQYF
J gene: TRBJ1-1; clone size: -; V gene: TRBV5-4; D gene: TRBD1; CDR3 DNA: TGTGCCGGCCACTCAGGGGGCTGGAACACTGAAGCTTTCTTT; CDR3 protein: CAGHSGGWNTEAFF
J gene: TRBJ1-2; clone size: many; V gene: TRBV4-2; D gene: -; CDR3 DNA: TGTGCCAGCAGCCAAGAGGAGACGCTTGGCTACACCTTC; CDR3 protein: CASSQEETLGYTF
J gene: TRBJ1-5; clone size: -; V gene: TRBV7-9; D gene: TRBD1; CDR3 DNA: TGTGCCAGCAGGGGAGACAGGGAAGATCAGCCCCAGCATTTT; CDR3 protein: CASRGDREDQPQHF
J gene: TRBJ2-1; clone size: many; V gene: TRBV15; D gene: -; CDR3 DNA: TGTGCCACCAGCAGAGGAGGGACAGAGCAGTTCTTC; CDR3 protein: CATSRGGTEQFF
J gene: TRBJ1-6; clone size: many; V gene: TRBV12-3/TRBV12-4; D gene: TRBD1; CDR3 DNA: TGTGCCAGCAGGTTGGACAGGGCAGTTAGTTCACCCCTCCACTTT; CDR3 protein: CASRLDRAVSSPLHF
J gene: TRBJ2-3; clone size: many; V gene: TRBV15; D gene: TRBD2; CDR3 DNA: TGTGCCACCAGTGGCCCCGGGACTAGCGGAGCGGGGGCAACAGATACGCAGTATTTT; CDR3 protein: CATSGPGTSGAGATDTQYF
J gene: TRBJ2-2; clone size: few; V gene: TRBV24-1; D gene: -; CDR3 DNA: TGTGCCACCAGTGCCTCCGGGACAATCAACACCGGGGAGCTGTTTTTT; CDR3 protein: CATSASGTINTGELFF
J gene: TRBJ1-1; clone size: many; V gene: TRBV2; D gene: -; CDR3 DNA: TGTGCCAGCAGTGAAAGCAGAGGGCCCACTGAAGCTTTCTTT; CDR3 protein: CASSESRGPTEAFF
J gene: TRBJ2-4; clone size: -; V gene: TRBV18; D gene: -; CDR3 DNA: TGTGCCAGCTCACCACTGACAGGCCAGCTTGCCAAAAACATTCAGTACTTC; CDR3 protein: CASSPLTGQLAKNIQYF
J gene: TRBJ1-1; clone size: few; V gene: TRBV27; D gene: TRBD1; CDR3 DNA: TGTGCCAGCAGTTACAGGGGGCAGAGCACTGAAGCTTTCTTT; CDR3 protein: CASSYRGQSTEAFF
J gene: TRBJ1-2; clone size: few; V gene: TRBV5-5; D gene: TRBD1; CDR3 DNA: TGTGCCAGCAGCCAAGGGACAGCCTATGGCTACACCTTC; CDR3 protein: CASSQGTAYGYTF
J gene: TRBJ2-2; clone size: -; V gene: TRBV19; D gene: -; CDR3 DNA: TGTGCCAGTAGTATAGGTAGGAGTTTCACCGGGGAGCTGTTTTTT; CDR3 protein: CASSIGRSFTGELFF
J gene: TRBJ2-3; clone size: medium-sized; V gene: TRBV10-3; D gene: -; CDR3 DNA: TGTGCCATCAGTGAGTCGGACACAGATACGCAGTATTTT; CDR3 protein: CAISESDTDTQYF
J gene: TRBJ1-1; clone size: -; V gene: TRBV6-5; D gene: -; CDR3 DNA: TGTGCCAGCAGTTACTGGCGGGCAGCCGGGGACCGCGGAGCTTTCTTT; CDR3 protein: CASSYWRAAGDRGAFF
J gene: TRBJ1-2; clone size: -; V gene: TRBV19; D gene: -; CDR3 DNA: TGTGCCAGTAGTGTCCTCTCGGGGTCAGGCTATGGCTACACCTTC; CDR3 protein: CASSVLSGSGYGYTF
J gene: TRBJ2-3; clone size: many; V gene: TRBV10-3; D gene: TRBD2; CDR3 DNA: TGTGCCATCGGCGGGGGGGCGTATAGGGATACGCAGTATTTT; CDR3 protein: CAIGGGAYRDTQYF
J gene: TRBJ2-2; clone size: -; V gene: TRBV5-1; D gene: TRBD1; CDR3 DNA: TGCGCCAGCAGCCCGGGACAGGCCTTCGGGGAGCTGTTTTTT; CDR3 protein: CASSPGQAFGELFF
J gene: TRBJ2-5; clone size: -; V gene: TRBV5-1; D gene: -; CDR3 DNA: TGCGCCAGCAGCTTGTCCGAGACCCTGTACTTC; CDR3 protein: CASSLSETLYF
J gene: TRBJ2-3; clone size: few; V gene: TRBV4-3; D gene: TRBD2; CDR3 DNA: TGCGCCAGCAGCCCCCGTTTCGGGGGGGAACCAGATACGCAGTATTTT; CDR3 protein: CASSPRFGGEPDTQYF
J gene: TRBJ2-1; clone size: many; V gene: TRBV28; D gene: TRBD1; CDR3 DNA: TGTGCCAGCAGTTCCAGAGACAGGGGTCGGTTCTTC; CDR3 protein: CASSSRDRGRFF
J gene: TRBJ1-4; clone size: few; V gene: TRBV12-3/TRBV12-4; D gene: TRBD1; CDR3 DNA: TGTGCCAGCTGCCTCCGGGACAGGGGCGAAAAACTGTTTTTT; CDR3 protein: CASCLRDRGEKLFF
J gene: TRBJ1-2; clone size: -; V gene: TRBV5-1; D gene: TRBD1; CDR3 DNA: TGCGCCAGCAGCCTCGGACAGGGAGACTACACCTTC; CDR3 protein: CASSLGQGDYTF
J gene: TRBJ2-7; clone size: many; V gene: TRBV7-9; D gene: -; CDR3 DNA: TGTGCCAGCAGCAAGGCAGGGACCCTAGGCGAGCAGTACTTC; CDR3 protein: CASSKAGTLGEQYF
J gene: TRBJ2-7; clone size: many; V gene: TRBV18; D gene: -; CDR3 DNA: TGTGCCAGCTCACCTCCGGATGTCGGCGAGCAGTACTTC; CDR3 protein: CASSPPDVGEQYF
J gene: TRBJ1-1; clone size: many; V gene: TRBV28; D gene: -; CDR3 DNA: TGTGCCAGCACCCCCGGGACGGCCATGGGGCGGGAAGCTTTCTTT; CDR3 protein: CASTPGTAMGREAFF
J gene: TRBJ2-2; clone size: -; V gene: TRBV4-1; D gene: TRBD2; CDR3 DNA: TGCGCCAGCAGCCAAGTTATTAGCGGGGGAACCGGGGAGCTGTTTTTT; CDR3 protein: CASSQVISGGTGELFF
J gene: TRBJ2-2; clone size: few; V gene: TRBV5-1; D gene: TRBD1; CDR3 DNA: TGCGCCAGCAGCTCGAGGGGGCCGACCGGGGAGCTGTTTTTT; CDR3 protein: CASSSRGPTGELFF
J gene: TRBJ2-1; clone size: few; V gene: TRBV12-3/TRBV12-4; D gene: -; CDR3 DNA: TGTGCCAGCAGTTTAAATAGGATCGATGAGCAGTTCTTC; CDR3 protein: CASSLNRIDEQFF
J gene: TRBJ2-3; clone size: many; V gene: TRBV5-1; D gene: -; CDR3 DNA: TGCGCCAGCAGCTTATACGTGTCGGCAGATACGCAGTATTTT; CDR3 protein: CASSLYVSADTQYF
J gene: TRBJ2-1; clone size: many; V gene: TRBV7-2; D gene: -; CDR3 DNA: TGTGCCAGCAGATCAGGGGGGAAGGATGAGCAGTTCTTC; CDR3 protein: CASRSGGKDEQFF
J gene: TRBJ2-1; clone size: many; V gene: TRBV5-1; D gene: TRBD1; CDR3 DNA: TGCGCCAGCAGCTTGGCCTCGACAGGGGTTTTCTTC; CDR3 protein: CASSLASTGVFF
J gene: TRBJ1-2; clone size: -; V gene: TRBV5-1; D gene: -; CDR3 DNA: TGCGCCAGCAGCTCCCCTCTCCTCCCGGGCGGCTATGGCTACACCTTC; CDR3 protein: CASSSPLLPGGYGYTF